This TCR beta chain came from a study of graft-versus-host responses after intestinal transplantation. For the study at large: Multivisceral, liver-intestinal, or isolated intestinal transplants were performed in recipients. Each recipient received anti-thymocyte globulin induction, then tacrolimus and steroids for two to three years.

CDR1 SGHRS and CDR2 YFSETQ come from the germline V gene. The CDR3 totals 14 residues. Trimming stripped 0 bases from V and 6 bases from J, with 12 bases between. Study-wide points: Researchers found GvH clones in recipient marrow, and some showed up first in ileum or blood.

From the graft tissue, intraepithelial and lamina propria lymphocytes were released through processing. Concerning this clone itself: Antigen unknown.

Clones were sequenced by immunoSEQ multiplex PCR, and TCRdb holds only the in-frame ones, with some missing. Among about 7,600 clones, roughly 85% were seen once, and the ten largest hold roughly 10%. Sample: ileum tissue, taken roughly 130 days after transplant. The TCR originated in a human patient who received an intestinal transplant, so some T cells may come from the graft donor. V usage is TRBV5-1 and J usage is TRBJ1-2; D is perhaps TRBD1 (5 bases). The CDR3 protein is CASSLGRGEDGYTF. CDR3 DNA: TGCGCCAGCAGCTTGGGTAGGGGAGAGGATGGCTACACCTTC.